The present T cell receptor beta chain was sequenced within a study of blood T cell repertoires in COVID-19. V was shortened by 0 bases and J by 1 base, with 8 bases between the two germline ends. Germline CDR1 reads SGHNT; CDR2 reads YYREEE (reference sequence). CDR3 size: 14 residues. The method was immunoSEQ multiplex PCR; TCRdb's version includes in-frame clones alone and lacks a portion of them. The data show approximately 240,000 clones, around 85% seen once. Sequenced sample: PBMCs or T cells enriched from blood (not recorded which). The receptor was isolated from a middle-aged woman with acute COVID-19. The chain is built from TRBV5-4 and TRBJ2-7; D ambiguous. This chain's CDR3 is CASSLGTTSYEQYF. Here the CDR3 DNA reads TGTGCCAGCAGCTTGGGAACTACATCCTACGAGCAGTACTTC.